The 18 T cell receptor beta chains below were found in one sample sequenced in a study of T cell clonality in common variable immunodeficiency. Clones were sequenced by immunoSEQ multiplex PCR, and TCRdb holds only the in-frame ones, with some missing. The table lists under 35,000 clones, with no singletons. Sequencing was carried out using peripheral blood mononuclear cells. Receptor source: a person aged 18 to 75 in good health.

This clone has ten or more counts. The CDR3 end is not reached by the read, which stops 3 residues before it; the germline J gene fills it in. This chain joins TRBV5-1 and TRBJ1-1; the D gene is possibly TRBD1 (5 bases). The CDR3 contains 16 residues. The germline gives CDR1 SGHRS, CDR2 YFSETQ. V lost 4 bases, J lost 5 bases, and 21 bases lay in between. Incomplete CDR3 DNA: TGCGCCAGCAGCCCGGGTCTAAGGCAGGGATGGACTGAA. Protein sequence: CASSPGLRQGWTE. The whole CDR3 is CASSPGLRQGWTEAFF.

This clone was recorded at least ten times. The sequenced fragment ends 3 residues before the CDR3 boundary, so the rest is inferred from the germline J gene. The V call is TRBV6-2 or TRBV6-3, the J call TRBJ1-1; the D gene is possibly TRBD1 (5 bases). This CDR3 is built from 14 residues. V shed 6 bases and J shed 5 bases, with 16 bases lying between them. Germline V lookup: CDR1 MNHEY, CDR2 SVGEGT. The covered CDR3 bases are TGTGCCAGCAGAGACGGGGGGAGTTGGACTGAA. Translated: CASRDGGSWTE. The whole CDR3 is CASRDGGSWTEAFF.

This clone was counted many times. The read ends 3 residues early relative to the CDR3; the germline J gene fills the gap. The chain couples TRBV5-1 to TRBJ1-2, with D tentatively TRBD1 (5 bases). The CDR3 loop spans 14 amino acids. V was shortened by 4 bases and J by 4 bases, with 14 bases between the two germline ends. CDR1 and CDR2 (germline): SGHRS, YFSETQ. Incomplete CDR3 DNA: TGCGCCAGCAGCCCCGGCGGGGCGGCCTATGGC. Translating gives CASSPGGAAYG. The full CDR3 sequence reads CASSPGGAAYGYTF.

Only a few counts were recorded for this clone. This sequence is one base from a far larger clone and is likely a read error. From the germline J gene comes the end of the CDR3, since the read stops 3 residues before it. Other DNA sequences within the sample encode an identical CDR3. The chain combines TRBV6-2 or TRBV6-3 with TRBJ1-1, with TRBD1 as a possible D gene (5 bases). The germline V gene has CDR1 MNHEY and CDR2 SVGEGT. The CDR3 spans 13 residues. This CDR3 is CASSYQGYTEAFF. Partial CDR3 DNA: TGTGCCAGCAGTTACCAGGGATACACCGAA.

This clone has a count of ten or more. The CDR3 extends 3 residues past the end of the read, so its final part is completed from the germline J gene. The chain joins TRBV18 to TRBJ1-1; the match to TRBD1 covers 9 bases. V trimming: 3 bases; J trimming: 0 bases; junction bases outside the gene matches: 2. Germline V gene lookup returns CDR1 KGHSH and CDR2 LQKENI. This CDR3 region has 15 residues. The DNA read from the CDR3 is TGTGCCAGCTCACCCAACAGGGGGCTGAACACTGAA. Protein product: CASSPNRGLNTE. The entire CDR3 protein reads CASSPNRGLNTEAFF.

This clone was recorded at least ten times. The DNA ends 3 residues before the CDR3 does, and the rest of the CDR3 is filled in from the germline J gene. J is TRBJ2-3 and V is TRBV20-1; 9 nucleotides agree with TRBD2. The junction had 5 bases not matched to a gene; V was cut back by 3 bases and J by 4 bases. Germline V gives CDR1 DFQATT, CDR2 SNEGSKA (reference sequence). The CDR3 is 14 residues long. The CDR3 reads CSASSGRTPDTQYF. Partial CDR3 DNA: TGCAGTGCTAGCAGCGGGAGGACCCCAGATACG.

This clone was detected ten times or more. The read ends 3 residues before the CDR3 terminus; that terminus is restored from the germline J gene. This rearrangement joins TRBV5-4 to TRBJ2-4, with TRBD2 identical over 9 bases. Germline V lookup: CDR1 SGHNT, CDR2 YYREEE (reference sequence). Germline trimming cut 0 bases from V and 7 bases from J; bases unmatched to any gene: 2. CDR3 length equals 14 residues. Incomplete CDR3 DNA: TGTGCCAGCAGCTTGGGGCTAGCGGGGAACATT. Amino acid sequence: CASSLGLAGNI. The full-length CDR3 reads as CASSLGLAGNIQYF.

Ten or more counts support this clone. With the read ending 3 residues before the CDR3 end, the germline J gene is used to fill in that end. V gene TRBV10-1 combines with J gene TRBJ2-1; 12 bases align to TRBD2. This CDR3 contains 14 residues. Trimming took 4 bases from V and 5 from J; bases not matched to a gene: 0. The V gene's germline CDR1 is WNHNN and CDR2 SYGVQD (reference sequence). The CDR3 reads CASSGTSGNNEQFF. Partial CDR3 DNA: TGCGCCAGCAGTGGGACTAGCGGGAACAATGAG.

This clone has at least ten counts. CDR3: CASRRGGSSYEQYF. The CDR3 bases that were read are TGTGCCAGCAGGCGCGGCGGGAGCTCCTACGAG. The chain links TRBV12-3 or TRBV12-4 to TRBJ2-7; 7 bases map to TRBD2. The sequence runs out 3 residues before the end of the CDR3; the remainder is reconstructed from the germline J gene. J was trimmed by 0 bases and V by 6 bases; bases with no gene match: 5. CDR3 length equals 14 residues.

Points on this clone: The sequenced fragment ends 3 residues before the CDR3 boundary, so the rest is inferred from the germline J gene. V and J are TRBV7-9 and TRBJ2-5; 9 bases fit TRBD2. Germline trimming cut 6 bases from V and 4 bases from J; bases unmatched to any gene: 9. The length of the CDR3 is 15 residues. Germline V lookup: CDR1 SEHNR, CDR2 FQNEAQ (reference sequence). The CDR3 loop reads CASSPALAGAETQYF. Partial CDR3 DNA: TGTGCCAGCAGTCCCGCCTTAGCGGGAGCAGAGACC.

This clone was counted at least ten times. Read coverage stops 3 residues before the CDR3 terminus; the germline J gene supplies the remainder. This rearrangement joins TRBV2 to TRBJ2-7, with D possibly matching TRBD2 (6 bases). The CDR3 extends over 14 amino acids. Trimming cost V 6 bases and J 6 bases, with 18 bases left between them. CDR1 is SNHLY and CDR2 is FYNNEI in the germline V gene. The CDR3 protein is CASRSGPERSEQYF. The CDR3 DNA, read in part, is TGTGCCAGCAGGAGCGGGCCAGAGCGAAGCGAG.

This clone was counted ten times or more. The DNA ends 3 residues before the CDR3 does, and the rest of the CDR3 is filled in from the germline J gene. This rearrangement joins TRBV5-1 to TRBJ1-6, with 7 bases matching TRBD1. Trimming at V came to 3 bases and at J to 6 bases, leaving 6 bases not matched to a gene. Germline V gives CDR1 SGHRS, CDR2 YFSETQ. The CDR3 length is 15 residues. The CDR3 DNA, read in part, is TGCGCCAGCAGCTCCTGGACAGGACTTAATTCACCC. The encoded protein is CASSSWTGLNSP. The CDR3 in full is CASSSWTGLNSPLHF.

This clone was detected ten times or more. The read ends 3 residues before the CDR3 terminus; that terminus is restored from the germline J gene. V is TRBV7-3 and J is TRBJ2-3; no firm D call. The V end lost 0 bases, the J end lost 2 bases, and 15 bases lay between the germline ends. The germline gives CDR1 SGHTA, CDR2 FQGTGA. The CDR3 contains 17 residues. CDR3: CASSLTPGALDTDTQYF. The sequenced CDR3 bases are TGTGCCAGCAGCTTAACCCCCGGAGCTCTAGACACAGATACG.

This clone was seen many times. The read gets to within 3 residues of the CDR3 end, and the germline J gene fills in the rest. The chain carries TRBV3-1 (or the pseudogene TRBV3-2) and TRBJ1-4; tentative D call: TRBD1 (5 bases). The CDR3 has 12 amino acids. The germline CDR1 and CDR2 sequences are LGHDT and YNNKEL (reference sequence). The CDR3 loop is CASSQEGRELFF. CDR3 DNA (partial): TGTGCCAGCAGCCAAGAGGGCAGGGAA.

There are many counts of this clone. The CDR3 end lies 3 residues beyond the end of the read and is filled in from the germline J gene. This chain links TRBV7-2 with TRBJ2-1; 7 bases align to TRBD2. Losses at the gene ends were 10 bases for V and 5 bases for J; bases not matched to a gene: 14. The CDR3 extends over 15 amino acids. The germline gives CDR1 SGHTA, CDR2 FQGNSA. The CDR3 loop is CATPPYGLADNEQFF. CDR3 DNA, as far as it was read: TGTGCCACCCCCCCTTACGGGCTAGCGGACAATGAG.

This clone was seen many times. The read gets to within 3 residues of the CDR3 end, and the germline J gene fills in the rest. The chain links TRBV20-1 to TRBJ1-5, with 10 nucleotides matching TRBD1. The CDR3 spans 14 residues. The V segment lost 7 bases and the J segment 3 bases; nucleotides outside the gene matches: 6. The germline CDR1 and CDR2 sequences are DFQATT and SNEGSKA (reference sequence). The sequenced CDR3 bases are TGCAGTGTATCGACAGGGGGCAACAATCAGCCC. This codes for CSVSTGGNNQP. The whole CDR3 protein reads CSVSTGGNNQPQHF.

This clone was seen ten or more times. The CDR3 goes on 3 residues after the read ends, and that part is filled in from the germline J gene. This chain links TRBV20-1 with TRBJ1-2; maybe TRBD1 (5 bases). From germline, CDR1 is DFQATT and CDR2 SNEGSKA (reference sequence). This CDR3 comprises 15 residues. The CDR3 DNA, read in part, is TGCAGTGCTAGGACCCCTCTTTACCCAGGGATGGGC. Translation gives CSARTPLYPGMG. The full CDR3 protein reads CSARTPLYPGMGYTF.

This clone has ten or more counts. From the germline J gene comes the end of the CDR3, since the read stops 3 residues before it. The V and J genes are TRBV20-1 and TRBJ2-1; D perhaps matches TRBD2 (6 bases). Germline lookup yields CDR1 DFQATT and CDR2 SNEGSKA (reference sequence). The CDR3 runs 14 residues. Deletions cut 3 bases from V and 4 bases from J, with 13 bases between. CDR3 DNA, as far as it was read: TGCAGTGCTAGTAGACTAGAGTGGTACAATGAG. Its translation is CSASRLEWYNE. The full CDR3 protein reads CSASRLEWYNEQFF.